The 20 T cell receptor beta chains below come from one sample, sequenced in a study of T cell responses to AZD1222 COVID-19 vaccine (dated by TCRdb to the early 2020s). The intended sense of this specimen's time point label: baseline before first vaccination. Library preparation was by the immunoSEQ multiplex PCR assay. TCRdb stores this immuneACCESS table with in-frame sequences only. Part of the clones is absent; in the studies checked, under half of the shortfall reflects unresolved V genes, and no reason is known for the rest. In all, the sample holds tens of thousands of clones, and more than 75% of those were seen once. The ten largest account for about 20% of the sample. This specimen was peripheral blood, taken on day 0 of AZD1222 vaccination. Receptors were obtained from an adult in good health.

V and J are TRBV3-1 (or the pseudogene TRBV3-2) and TRBJ1-5, with D hard to call. V shed 3 bases and J shed 10 bases, with 10 bases lying between them. Germline V gene lookup returns CDR1 LGHDT and CDR2 YNNKEL (reference sequence). The CDR3 consists of 12 residues. The CDR3 nucleotides read TGTGCCAGCAGCCAGGAAGGGAGTCCCCAGCATTTT. Its protein product is CASSQEGSPQHF.

The chain is built from TRBV4-1 and TRBJ2-1; 9 bases align to TRBD1. Losses at the gene ends were 2 bases for V and 8 bases for J; bases not matched to a gene: 7. This CDR3 is 15 amino acids long. CDR1 and CDR2 (germline): MGHRA, YSYEKL. This CDR3 is CASSQRTQGADEQFF. For the CDR3, the DNA is TGCGCCAGCAGCCAACGGACACAGGGGGCTGATGAGCAGTTCTTC.

The genes are TRBV10-3 and TRBJ2-3; 7 nucleotides match TRBD2. Unmatched junction bases numbered 6, after V lost 3 bases and J lost 0 bases. The CDR3 contains 16 residues. CDR1 is ENHRY, CDR2 SYGVKD, per germline. Written as DNA, the CDR3 is TGTGCCATCAGTGATAATGTGCGGGGGAGCACAGATACGCAGTATTTT. The encoded protein is CAISDNVRGSTDTQYF.

This sequence joins TRBV18 and TRBJ2-6, with D uncertain. Looked up from germline, CDR1 is KGHSH and CDR2 is LQKENI. The length of the CDR3 is 13 residues. Trimming shortened V by 6 bases and J by 2 bases, and 5 bases separated the two germline ends. The CDR3 sequence is CASSVTGANVLTF. CDR3 DNA sequence: TGTGCCAGCTCTGTAACTGGGGCCAACGTCCTGACTTTC.

This chain uses TRBV7-9 with TRBJ1-2; 7 bases fit TRBD1. This CDR3 is built from 14 residues. From germline, CDR1 is SEHNR and CDR2 FQNEAQ (reference sequence). Trimming cost V 6 bases and J 7 bases; bases outside gene matches: 11. CDR3 loop: CASSIDRDGSGYTF. The CDR3 region has the DNA TGTGCCAGCAGTATCGACAGGGATGGCTCTGGCTACACCTTC.

A single count supports this clone. The J gene is TRBJ2-7, the V gene TRBV18; 7 bases are shared with TRBD2. This CDR3 region has 14 residues. After removal of 5 bases from V and 4 bases from J, the junction contained 8 bases not matched to a gene. Germline V CDR1 and CDR2: KGHSH, LQKENI. CDR3 residues: CASSRGGGSYEQYF. The CDR3 DNA reads TGTGCCAGCTCAAGGGGCGGGGGTTCTTACGAGCAGTACTTC.

The genes are TRBV4-2 and TRBJ1-2; D remains unclear. This CDR3 contains 15 residues. Germline loops: CDR1 LGHNA, CDR2 YNFKEQ. Trimming pared 1 base from V and 0 bases from J, leaving 9 bases between. The CDR3 sequence: CASSQASATNYGYTF. DNA for the CDR3: TGTGCCAGCAGCCAAGCTTCAGCTACTAACTATGGCTACACCTTC.

This chain connects TRBV7-3 to TRBJ2-7, with D possibly being TRBD2 (6 bases). The CDR3 has 13 amino acids. V lost 2 bases and J 7 bases, leaving 12 bases between the germline ends. In germline, CDR1 is SGHTA, CDR2 FQGTGA. The CDR3 loop reads CASSLGGNAEQYF. The CDR3 bases are TGTGCCAGCAGCTTAGGGGGGAATGCGGAGCAGTACTTC.

This chain links TRBV5-8 with TRBJ2-2; D is unclear. Germline V CDR1 and CDR2: SGHTS, YDEGEE. This CDR3 spans 12 amino acids. Trimming left V 1 base short and J 6 bases short, with 4 bases between. This chain's CDR3 is CASSLQAGELFF. CDR3 bases: TGTGCCAGCAGCTTGCAGGCCGGGGAGCTGTTTTTT.

The rearrangement uses TRBV28 and TRBJ2-7; D possibly corresponds to TRBD1 (6 bases). The germline V gene has CDR1 MDHEN and CDR2 SYDVKM. This CDR3 region has 14 residues. V lost 0 bases and J lost 4, with 10 bases in between. The CDR3 protein is CASSLWDRRYEQYF. In nucleotides, the CDR3 is TGTGCCAGCAGTTTATGGGACAGAAGATACGAGCAGTACTTC. The complete variable domain, with remaining parts taken from reference TRBV28 and TRBJ2-7, reads DVKVTQSSRYLVKRTGEKVFLECVQDMDHENMFWYRQDPGLGLRLIYFSYDVKMKEKGDIPEGYSVSREKKERFSLILESASTNQTSMYLCASSLWDRRYEQYFGPGTRLTVT.

This chain connects TRBV4-3 to TRBJ1-1, with a possible D match to TRBD1 (6 bases). V was clipped by 0 bases and J by 7 bases, with 18 bases between them. Germline-derived CDR1 and CDR2 are LGHNA and YSLEER. There are 16 residues in the CDR3. The CDR3 region is CASSQDSMGGGSEAFF. The CDR3 region has the DNA TGCGCCAGCAGCCAAGACTCCATGGGGGGGGGCAGTGAAGCTTTCTTT.

The V gene is TRBV4-3, the J gene TRBJ2-1; 8 bases align to TRBD1. V was pared by 1 base and J by 5 bases, with 10 bases of the junction left unmatched. The germline V gene has CDR1 LGHNA and CDR2 YSLEER. This CDR3 has 17 residues. The CDR3 DNA is TGCGCCAGCAGCCAAGGGCCAGTTGGACAGGGCCACAATGAGCAGTTCTTC. Protein sequence: CASSQGPVGQGHNEQFF.

V and J are TRBV2 and TRBJ1-1; D is ambiguous. The V end lost 4 bases, the J end lost 6 bases, and 9 bases lay between the germline ends. The CDR3 is 12 amino acids. Per the germline V gene, CDR1 is SNHLY and CDR2 is FYNNEI. The CDR3 nucleotides are TGTGCCAGCAGTGCGGGATGGGCTGAAGCTTTCTTT. This translates into CASSAGWAEAFF.

This sequence joins TRBV10-3 and TRBJ1-1, with a possible D match to TRBD1 (5 bases). The CDR3 covers 13 residues. CDR1 and CDR2 (germline): ENHRY, SYGVKD. Trimming shortened V by 5 bases and J by 5 bases, and 12 bases separated the two germline ends. The CDR3 nucleotides read TGTGCCATCAGTCCAGGGATGTTAACTGAAGCTTTCTTT. It specifies CAISPGMLTEAFF.

The chain links TRBV4-3 to TRBJ1-4; D perhaps matches TRBD1 (6 bases). The CDR3 consists of 16 residues. The germline V gene has CDR1 LGHNA and CDR2 YSLEER. V lost 0 bases to trimming and J lost 6 bases, with 14 bases between them. CDR3 amino acids: CASSQEALGAYEKLFF. DNA for the CDR3: TGCGCCAGCAGCCAAGAAGCTCTGGGGGCGTATGAAAAACTGTTTTTT.

This chain uses TRBV10-3 with TRBJ2-7; D perhaps matches TRBD2 (5 bases). Germline V gene data show CDR1 as ENHRY and CDR2 as SYGVKD. The germline V and J ends were trimmed by 6 bases and 2 bases, with 17 bases remaining between them. CDR3 length: 15 amino acids. CDR3 loop: CAISEQYGVTYEQYF. In nucleotides, the CDR3 is TGTGCCATCAGCGAACAATACGGGGTTACCTACGAGCAGTACTTC.

This rearrangement joins TRBV10-3 to TRBJ2-2; no definite D call. Germline V CDR1 and CDR2: ENHRY, SYGVKD. This CDR3 is 12 amino acids long. V lost 2 bases and J 6 bases, leaving 4 bases between the germline ends. This CDR3 reads CAISEMSGELFF. The CDR3, as DNA: TGTGCCATCAGTGAGATGTCCGGGGAGCTGTTTTTT.

The chain couples TRBV10-3 to TRBJ2-2, with D tentatively TRBD2 (6 bases). This CDR3 is 13 amino acids long. Looked up from germline, CDR1 is ENHRY and CDR2 is SYGVKD. Trimming shortened V by 2 bases and J by 7 bases, and 8 bases separated the two germline ends. The CDR3 spells CAISEAEGGELFF. As DNA, the CDR3 is TGTGCCATCAGTGAGGCGGAGGGCGGGGAGCTGTTTTTT.

This clone was seen a single time. The chain employs TRBV4-3 and TRBJ2-6; no firm D call. Germline assignment: CDR1 LGHNA and CDR2 YSLEER. Trimming took off 1 base at V and 4 bases at J, with 8 bases between the two ends. The CDR3 consists of 15 residues. DNA of the CDR3: TGCGCCAGCAGCCAAGGTTTGTTGGGGGCCAACGTCCTGACTTTC. Protein product: CASSQGLLGANVLTF.

The CDR3, as DNA: TGTGCCAGTACCGAACAGGGGGCTACTGAAGCTTTCTTT. As protein: CASTEQGATEAFF. This chain links TRBV19 with TRBJ1-1; TRBD1 agrees at 9 bases. J lost 5 bases, V lost 7 bases, and 5 bases had no gene match. Germline V gene lookup returns CDR1 LNHDA and CDR2 SQIVND (reference sequence). The CDR3 extends over 13 amino acids.